This is a list of T cell receptor beta chains from one sample in a study of neurological immune-mediated disorders. MiXCR, applied by TCRdb to the 5' RACE reads, yields one record per CDR3 protein. This sample has about 41,000 distinct CDR3 sequences; more than 14% occur once, and the top ten carry approximately 3.6%. Source material: CD4+ T cells from blood. The receptors were gathered from a woman aged 55 to 70 with HTLV-1-associated myelopathy (HAM/TSP). Both conserved end residues are part of each CDR3. D genes are given only for firm matches.

j_call v_call cdr3_length d_call cdr3_aa
TRBJ2-5 TRBV20-1 16 TRBD1 CSATPSGQGVEETQYF
TRBJ1-2 TRBV9 15 NA CASSLHPRDNYGYTF
TRBJ2-3 TRBV11-2 15 NA CASSPWRRGGDTQYF
TRBJ1-1 TRBV5-1 13 NA CASSLRAATEAFF
TRBJ2-7 TRBV3-1 12 NA CASRPAEGEQYF
TRBJ2-2 TRBV10-3 14 NA CAISVRADNGELFF
TRBJ2-3 TRBV20-1 16 TRBD2 CSASYSGGPSTDTQYF
TRBJ2-1 TRBV20-1 16 NA CSARDAKDSAYNEQFF
TRBJ1-1 TRBV7-7 15 NA CASSLVAGGNTEAFF
TRBJ1-1 TRBV25-1 13 NA CASSRPGWTEAFF
TRBJ2-3 TRBV12-3/TRBV12-4 14 NA CASSPRGVRDTQYF
TRBJ1-1 TRBV10-3 13 NA CATHEQVGFEAFF
TRBJ1-1 TRBV7-9 15 NA CASSPERVRYTEAFF
TRBJ1-4 TRBV4-1 15 NA CASNPDGATNEKLFF
TRBJ2-2 TRBV30 13 TRBD1 CAWDRERTGELFF
TRBJ1-3 TRBV20-1 15 NA CSARLPAGHGNTIYF
TRBJ2-6 TRBV19 16 NA CASRDSTSSGANVLTF
TRBJ2-5 TRBV29-1 13 NA CSAVTPSGETQYF
TRBJ1-2 TRBV20-1 14 NA CSAGGQNPNYGYTF
TRBJ2-3 TRBV20-1 17 NA CRASRGGAAQGTDTQYF
TRBJ1-2 TRBV25-1 15 NA CASSESGEGVKGYTF
TRBJ1-3 TRBV7-2 15 NA CASSLDGRTGNTIYF
TRBJ1-4 TRBV5-1 15 TRBD1 CASSLEGQGTEKLFF